These T cell receptor beta chains were read from a single sample in a study of response to subunit inactivated influenza vaccine. TCRdb analysed the RT-PCR reads with MiXCR anew, one entry per CDR3 protein. The sample records more than 400,000 distinct CDR3 sequences, 7.2% being singletons. This material consisted of PBMCs from blood, taken less than 30 months after vaccination. The receptors come from a man between 45 and 75 years old who received an inactivated influenza vaccine. CDR3s include the opening cysteine and the closing phenylalanine or tryptophan. The D gene is left open where the match is weak. Size values are once, few and many counts, or a class for expanded clones, and some rows have none.

CDR3aa	CDR3nt	d_gene	abundance	v_gene	j_gene
CASRLGTSQETQYF	TGTGCCAGCAGACTCGGGACTAGTCAAGAGACCCAGTACTTC	TRBD2	few	TRBV6-5	TRBJ2-5
CAISESTSRGKSTDTQYF	TGTGCCATCAGTGAGTCGACATCGCGGGGAAAGTCCACAGATACGCAGTATTTT	.	many	TRBV10-3	TRBJ2-3
CASSFIFSGGQRNTEAFF	TGTGCCAGCAGTTTCATTTTTTCGGGGGGACAGAGAAACACTGAAGCTTTCTTT	TRBD1	few	TRBV12-3/TRBV12-4	TRBJ1-1
CASHSSTGELFF	TGTGCCTCCCATAGCTCCACCGGGGAGCTGTTTTTT	.	few	TRBV10-3	TRBJ2-2
CASSLMRNTGELFF	TGCGCCAGCAGCTTGATGAGAAACACCGGGGAGCTGTTTTTT	.	many	TRBV5-1	TRBJ2-2
CSAREDRRDQPQHF	TGCAGTGCTAGAGAAGACAGGAGGGATCAGCCCCAGCATTTT	.	.	TRBV20-1	TRBJ1-5
CASSQDLLTTNEKLFF	TGCGCCAGCAGCCAAGATCTTTTGACGACTAATGAAAAACTGTTTTTT	.	few	TRBV4-1	TRBJ1-4
CSASPMVWNTGELFF	TGCAGTGCTAGTCCAATGGTTTGGAACACCGGGGAGCTGTTTTTT	.	many	TRBV20-1	TRBJ2-2
CAWSVGLAETQYF	TGTGCCTGGAGTGTAGGACTAGCGGAGACCCAGTACTTC	TRBD2	.	TRBV30	TRBJ2-5
CASSSGQANEQYF	TGCGCCAGCAGCTCCGGACAGGCCAACGAGCAGTACTTC	TRBD1	.	TRBV5-1	TRBJ2-7
CASSTGTTQYF	TGTGCCAGCAGCACGGGGACGACGCAGTATTTT	.	.	TRBV3-1	TRBJ2-3
CASSKVPQYQETQYF	TGTGCCAGCAGCAAAGTCCCGCAGTACCAAGAGACCCAGTACTTC	.	many	TRBV21-1	TRBJ2-5
CSVGPRGKETQYF	TGCAGCGTGGGTCCGCGAGGTAAAGAGACCCAGTACTTC	.	many	TRBV29-1	TRBJ2-5
CSAPFHSSRDIENYGYTF	TGCAGCGCTCCTTTCCATTCTTCCCGGGACATCGAAAACTATGGCTACACCTTC	.	many	TRBV29-1	TRBJ1-2
CASSLVSGSHAEQFF	TGCGCCAGCAGCTTGGTATCGGGAAGCCACGCTGAGCAGTTCTTC	.	.	TRBV5-1	TRBJ2-1
CASSDMGDEKLFF	TGTGCCAGCAGTGATATGGGTGATGAAAAACTGTTTTTT	.	many	TRBV12-3/TRBV12-4	TRBJ1-4
CASSVERQLNYGYTF	TGTGCCAGCAGCGTAGAACGGCAATTGAACTATGGCTACACCTTC	.	few	TRBV9	TRBJ1-2
CASSSVADTQYF	TGCGCCAGCAGCTCTGTCGCAGATACGCAGTATTTT	.	.	TRBV5-1	TRBJ2-3
CASSEAGTSGGNEQFF	TGTGCCAGCAGTGAAGCTGGGACTAGCGGGGGAAATGAGCAGTTCTTC	TRBD2	.	TRBV2	TRBJ2-1
CSASPRSNEQFF	TGCAGTGCTAGCCCCCGTAGTAATGAGCAGTTCTTC	.	many	TRBV20-1	TRBJ2-1
CASSQTARLAGGYIQYF	TGTGCCAGCAGCCAGACCGCCCGACTAGCGGGAGGTTACATTCAGTACTTC	TRBD2	.	TRBV3-1	TRBJ2-4
CASSPEQVSYEQYF	TGTGCCAGCTCACCCGAGCAAGTCTCCTACGAGCAGTACTTC	.	many	TRBV18	TRBJ2-7
CASSYITGELFF	TGTGCCAGCAGTTACATCACCGGGGAGCTGTTTTTT	.	many	TRBV6-2/TRBV6-3	TRBJ2-2
CASSLGGTQYF	TGTGCCAGCAGTCTGGGAGGTACGCAGTATTTT	.	many	TRBV28	TRBJ2-3
CSGAGTLYEQYF	TGCAGTGGTGCCGGGACACTCTACGAGCAGTACTTC	.	many	TRBV20-1	TRBJ2-7
CASSLELFGATDTQYF	TGCGCCAGCAGCTTGGAGCTGTTCGGGGCGACAGATACGCAGTATTTT	.	.	TRBV5-1	TRBJ2-3
CASSKNGYEQYF	TGTGCCAGCAGCAAAAATGGCTACGAGCAGTACTTC	.	many	TRBV7-8	TRBJ2-7
CASSLDTSAYTQYF	TGTGCCAGCAGTTTAGATACTAGCGCCTATACGCAGTATTTT	TRBD2	few	TRBV12-3/TRBV12-4	TRBJ2-3